Sequencing of this T cell receptor beta chain was carried out in a study of T cell responses to AZD1222 COVID-19 vaccine (dated by TCRdb to about 2021). General notes on the study: AZD1222 recipients given second doses at about 4 weeks or at about 12 weeks were pooled, since spike-specific TCR depth and breadth were not found to differ between the two schedules. TCR sequencing was performed for over 230 trial participants, of whom some 200 were given two doses of AZD1222 and around 25 were given two doses of MenACWY control vaccine. Trial participants were enrolled by age into 18-55, 56-69 and 70-plus year subgroups, with about 150, 28 and 57 TCR-sequenced participants respectively. General conclusions and limits of the study: Epitopes outside the regions mutated in the B.1.351 and B.1.1.7 variants were reportedly recognized by nearly half of the unique spike-specific TCRs. The vaccine-associated CD4 TCRs covered the entire spike protein, and the dominant responses fell in regions 160-218 and 743-854. Conclusions about previously exposed vaccinees were limited because only six AZD1222 recipients were SARS-CoV-2 seropositive at baseline. After two AZD1222 doses, both the breadth and the depth of spike-specific TCRs were significantly higher than at day 0 and than in MenACWY recipients. Participants were mostly white British and included more females than males, and it was suggested by the authors that clonal diversity may have been underestimated. The 56-69-year group was small, and its depth increase did not reach significance, likely because of low power. Because no samples from the day 14 peak response were available, repertoires could be characterized only after the peak T cell response.

The sample's time point label, decoded: baseline before first vaccination. Samples from vaccinated people were obtained from the UK trials COV001 and COV002, which included a single-blind randomized controlled phase 2/3 trial of AZD1222 (ChAdOx1 nCoV-19) in healthy adults. Trial participant PBMC samples were collected at day 0 and day 28 after the second dose for TCRbeta chain sequencing. The CDR3 regions of human TCRbeta chains were analyzed by immunosequencing. The original methods were these. TCRs in the repertoires were matched against a reference library of SARS-CoV-2-specific TCRs that had been generated with the MIRA antigen-specificity platform. Breadth was defined as the fraction of unique TCRs that were SARS-CoV-2-associated. Depth was defined as the fraction of total T cells that were SARS-CoV-2-associated. Using the MIRA data, every spike-specific TCR was mapped to the spike region that the TCR reacted to and assigned to either a CD4 or a CD8 class. Log10-transformed breadth and depth values were compared by one-way ANOVA with Sidak's multiple comparisons tests. Drawn from immuneACCESS, this table holds only the in-frame rearrangements with V and J called that TCRdb kept. Clones are partly lost; checked studies trace under half to an unresolved V gene and leave the rest unexplained. V and J calls and clone size are those listed in that table; D and trimming were worked out from the DNA. In all, the sample holds 200,000 or so clones, and around 92% of those were seen once. The ten largest clones take up 10% of the sample.

As encoded in the germline V gene, CDR1 is SGDLS while CDR2 is YYNGEE. The junction shows trimming of 5 bases on V and 2 bases on J, plus 16 bases between the germline ends. Its CDR3 holds 15 amino acids, cysteine through phenylalanine. Only the CDR3 DNA is retained, 45 bases long and in frame from the first base. This clone showed up just once. The target of this receptor is not known. No quality values exist for individual bases; no much larger clone is one base distant. The sequence was obtained from an adult in good health. Sequenced here: peripheral blood, sampled on day 0 of AZD1222 vaccination. The V and J genes are TRBV9 and TRBJ2-5; the D gene is perhaps TRBD1 or TRBD2, each of them matching over 5 bases. The CDR3 protein is CASRKLAGPQETQYF. The nucleotide sequence is given as TGTGCCAGCAGGAAGCTAGCAGGGCCGCAAGAGACCCAGTACTTC.